The present T cell receptor beta chain was sequenced within a study of OX40 agonist ivuxolimab in advanced cancers. Study-level information: Patients received the agonistic anti-OX40 (CD134) antibody ivuxolimab. The dose-escalation group included hepatocellular carcinoma, melanoma, renal cell carcinoma and head and neck cancer. Study-level findings and limits: Within 6 weeks, CD4+ and CD8+ blood T cells expanded clonally at 0.1 to 3.0 mg/kg. Expanded clones were, on average, more numerous among CD8+ T cells than CD4+.

Trimming cost V 6 bases and J 4 bases; bases outside gene matches: 1. The CDR3 covers 14 residues. Germline V gives CDR1 MRHNA, CDR2 SNTAGT. As for this clone: As yet, its antigen is unknown.

Some clones are missing from TCRdb's copy, which holds only in-frame ones; the method was immunoSEQ multiplex PCR. The sample holds about 83,000 clones; 85% are singletons and the top ten take roughly 0.71%. The sample in question was CD4+ or CD8+ T cells sorted from blood, obtained in a trial of the OX40 agonist ivuxolimab. The clonotype was recovered from an adult with an advanced solid tumor such as melanoma, head and neck, liver or kidney cancer. This sequence joins TRBV6-4 and TRBJ1-6; TRBD1 agrees at 9 bases. The CDR3 nucleotides read TGTGCCAGCAGAGGACAGGGGTATAATTCACCCCTCCACTTT. This encodes CASRGQGYNSPLHF.